Listed below are T cell receptor beta chains from one sample, sequenced in a study of blood T cell repertoires in COVID-19. TCRdb keeps only in-frame clones here, not all; method: immunoSEQ multiplex PCR. The table lists roughly 280,000 clones, approximately 83% of them singletons, with around 10% in the top ten. Sample: peripheral blood. The receptors shown here come from an older woman with acute or convalescent COVID-19. The CDR3 runs from the conserved cysteine through the conserved F or W. D genes are given only for firm matches. Size values are once, few and many counts, or a class for expanded clones, and some rows have none.

NA	TRBV7-8	NA	TRBJ1-2	TGTGCCAGCAGCTTAGTAGGGGCGGGCTACACCTTC	CASSLVGAGYTF
NA	TRBV7-8	NA	TRBJ1-3	TGTGCCAGCAGCCCCACAGGAGCCGGAAACACCATATATTTT	CASSPTGAGNTIYF
TRBD1	TRBV5-4	NA	TRBJ1-1	TGTGCCAGCAGCGGGGGCCGGGACAGGGATTTGAACACTGAAGCTTTCTTT	CASSGGRDRDLNTEAFF
TRBD1	TRBV3-1/TRBV3-2	once	TRBJ1-1	TGTGCCAGCAGCCAGTTACAGGGGGCATCCGAAGCTTTCTTT	CASSQLQGASEAFF
TRBD2	TRBV9	NA	TRBJ2-7	TGTGCCAGCAGCGGAGCGGGGGGGCGGGAGCAGTACTTC	CASSGAGGREQYF
NA	TRBV3-1/TRBV3-2	NA	TRBJ1-1	TGTGCCAGCCAGGGGTCCCTTGAAGCTTTCTTT	CASQGSLEAFF
NA	TRBV10-3	NA	TRBJ1-6	TGTGCCATCAGTGAGTCGCGTCAAAGTTCACCCCTCCACTTT	CAISESRQSSPLHF
NA	TRBV2	NA	TRBJ2-7	TGTGCCAGCAAAGGAGCAGTATCCTCCTACGAGCAGTACTTC	CASKGAVSSYEQYF
NA	TRBV5-6	NA	TRBJ1-2	TGTGCCAGCAGCTCCCAGGGAGGGGGCTACACCTTC	CASSSQGGGYTF
NA	TRBV5-6	NA	TRBJ2-7	TGTGCCAGCAGCCCGGGGAGCTCCTACGAGCAGTACTTC	CASSPGSSYEQYF
NA	TRBV7-2	NA	TRBJ1-6	TGTGCCAGCAGCTCCCACAGGCTGGGGAGGGATTCACCCCTCCACTTT	CASSSHRLGRDSPLHF
NA	TRBV25-1	NA	TRBJ1-6	TGTGCCAGCAGCCCTTACGAACCGGGGGACCCTCTGAATTCACCCCTCCACTTT	CASSPYEPGDPLNSPLHF
NA	TRBV7-9	NA	TRBJ2-5	TGTGCCAGCAAACGAAGAGGGTCGGAGACCCAGTACTTC	CASKRRGSETQYF
TRBD1	TRBV27	NA	TRBJ1-1	TGTGCCAGCGGAGGGGGCAGGGGGAACACTGAAGCTTTCTTT	CASGGGRGNTEAFF
TRBD2	TRBV29-1	NA	TRBJ2-1	TGCAGCGTTGCCAGCGGGGGGGGAAATGAGCAGTTCTTC	CSVASGGGNEQFF
TRBD1	TRBV7-9	NA	TRBJ2-5	TGTGCCAGCATCGGGACAGGGGGATGGGAGACCCAGTACTTC	CASIGTGGWETQYF
TRBD1	TRBV19	few	TRBJ1-1	TGTGCCAGTAGTATAGGGACAGGGGGCCGGAACACTGAAGCTTTCTTT	CASSIGTGGRNTEAFF
NA	TRBV18	NA	TRBJ2-3	TGTGCCAGCTCACCGGGACACATGACAGATACGCAGTATTTT	CASSPGHMTDTQYF
NA	TRBV15	NA	TRBJ1-5	TGTGCCACCAGCCGCGGGGAAGGGCAGCCCCAGCATTTT	CATSRGEGQPQHF
NA	TRBV3-1/TRBV3-2	NA	TRBJ2-1	TGTGCCAGCAGCCAGGGGAGGTATGAGCAGTTCTTC	CASSQGRYEQFF
NA	TRBV7-2	NA	TRBJ1-3	TGTGCCAGCAGCCCATGGGGGGGGACTGGCTCTGGAAACACCATATATTTT	CASSPWGGTGSGNTIYF
TRBD1	TRBV6-6	NA	TRBJ1-5	TGTGCCAGCAGTCCCCGGACAGGAGCCAATCAGCCCCAGCATTTT	CASSPRTGANQPQHF
NA	TRBV30	few	TRBJ1-4	TGTGCCCTACGGAAAGGACACTCATACCCTTCTGGGGAACTGTTTTTT	CALRKGHSYPSGELFF
NA	TRBV18	NA	TRBJ1-5	TGTGCCAGCTCACCACAGGCGGATCAGCCCCAGCATTTT	CASSPQADQPQHF
NA	TRBV24-1	NA	TRBJ1-2	TGTGCCACCAGTGATGGCCAGTACGGCTACACCTTC	CATSDGQYGYTF
NA	TRBV15	NA	TRBJ2-3	TGTGCCACCAGCCCGGGGGCAGATACGCAGTATTTT	CATSPGADTQYF
NA	TRBV10-3	NA	TRBJ2-7	TGTGCCATCAGTGTATCCAGGGGGGTTCGGCAGTACTTC	CAISVSRGVRQYF
NA	TRBV27	NA	TRBJ1-6	TGTGCCAGCAGTCCCCTGAGGACACATAATTCACCCCTCCACTTT	CASSPLRTHNSPLHF
NA	TRBV6-5	once	TRBJ1-5	TGTGCCAGCAGGGCCGGGGGTAGCAATCAGCCCCAGCATTTT	CASRAGGSNQPQHF
TRBD2	TRBV2	few	TRBJ2-1	TGTGCCAGCAACCGGGCGGGGGGGAGCTCCTACAATGAGCAGTTCTTC	CASNRAGGSSYNEQFF
TRBD1	TRBV5-8	few	TRBJ2-3	TGTGCCAGCACCGAGATCACAGGGGCCATTGTGCTGGCAGATACGCAGTATTTT	CASTEITGAIVLADTQYF
NA	TRBV6-2/TRBV6-3	once	TRBJ1-2	TGTGCCAGCAGTTACTTATACAGGGATGGCTACACCTTC	CASSYLYRDGYTF
TRBD2	TRBV25-1	NA	TRBJ2-5	TGTGCCAGCAGTCCCACCGAAGGACTAGCGGGGTCAGAGACCCAGTACTTC	CASSPTEGLAGSETQYF
TRBD1	TRBV4-2	NA	TRBJ1-3	TGTGCCAGCAGCCAAGTAACAGGGGCCGGAAACACCATATATTTT	CASSQVTGAGNTIYF
TRBD1	TRBV7-2	NA	TRBJ2-2	TGTGCCAGCAGCTTATCCGGACAGGTGGCCGGGGAGCTGTTTTTT	CASSLSGQVAGELFF
TRBD2	TRBV2	NA	TRBJ2-5	TGTGCCAGCAGTGGACTAGCGGGGGGCAGCCAGTACTTC	CASSGLAGGSQYF
NA	TRBV6-5	NA	TRBJ2-7	TGTGCCACCAACACAGTCACCTACGAGCAGTACTTC	CATNTVTYEQYF
NA	TRBV20-1	NA	TRBJ1-5	TGCAGTGCTAGTTATCCGAATCAGCCCCAGCATTTT	CSASYPNQPQHF
TRBD2	TRBV2	few	TRBJ2-7	TGTGCCAGCAAAGGCCGACTAGCGGGGGGTTACGAGCAGTACTTC	CASKGRLAGGYEQYF
NA	TRBV5-4	few	TRBJ2-1	TGTGCCAGCAGCTTTCGGACAAGTAGGCAGTTCTTC	CASSFRTSRQFF
NA	TRBV11-2	NA	TRBJ2-5	TGTGCCAGCAGCTTAGGAAGGTCGGGGATGGGAGAGACCCAGTACTTC	CASSLGRSGMGETQYF
NA	TRBV27	NA	TRBJ1-2	TGTGCCAGCAGTTTATTCCCAGGGGAGTTCTATGGCTACACCTTC	CASSLFPGEFYGYTF
NA	TRBV12-3/TRBV12-4	NA	TRBJ2-7	TGTGCCAGCAGCCGAGGGGGTCGAGCCGAGCAGTACTTC	CASSRGGRAEQYF
NA	TRBV19	NA	TRBJ1-4	TGTGCCAGCCTGGGACAATCTGCAACTAATGAAAAACTGTTTTTT	CASLGQSATNEKLFF
NA	TRBV18	NA	TRBJ1-1	TGTGCCAGCACGGGAGGAAGTGGTCTCACTGAAGCTTTCTTT	CASTGGSGLTEAFF
NA	TRBV10-2	once	TRBJ2-4	TGCGCCAGCAGCCCGAATAGAAACATTCAGTACTTC	CASSPNRNIQYF
NA	TRBV30	NA	TRBJ1-3	TGTGCACATACACGCTCTGGAAACACCATATATTTT	CAHTRSGNTIYF
TRBD1	TRBV29-1	few	TRBJ1-1	TGCAGCGTTGGTGACAGGGGAGCTTTCTTT	CSVGDRGAFF
NA	TRBV11-3	few	TRBJ1-1	TGTGCCAGCAGCTTAGAGGCGAACACTGAAGCTTTCTTT	CASSLEANTEAFF
NA	TRBV19	NA	TRBJ2-2	TGTGCCAGTAGTGTCTCCAGCGGCACCGGGGAGCTGTTTTTT	CASSVSSGTGELFF
NA	TRBV7-7	many	TRBJ2-2	TGTGCCAGCTCCCCAGGGAACACCGGGGAGCTGTTTTTT	CASSPGNTGELFF
NA	TRBV3-1/TRBV3-2	NA	TRBJ1-2	TGTGCCAGCAGCCAAGTGCGTCAGGGAGGGAGGGGCTACACCTTC	CASSQVRQGGRGYTF
NA	TRBV3-1/TRBV3-2	NA	TRBJ2-5	TGTGCCAGCAGCCACCTGCGGGAGACCCAGTACTTC	CASSHLRETQYF
TRBD1	TRBV3-1/TRBV3-2	NA	TRBJ1-2	TGTGCCAGCTCCCCTCCGGGACAGGGGCTTGGCTACACCTTC	CASSPPGQGLGYTF
NA	TRBV3-1/TRBV3-2	NA	TRBJ2-5	TGTGCCAGCAGCCAAGGGGCTTTACAAGAGACCCAGTACTTC	CASSQGALQETQYF
TRBD1	TRBV29-1	NA	TRBJ1-5	TGCAGCGTTGGCGGGACAGGGGCGGACAGCAATCAGCCCCAGCATTTT	CSVGGTGADSNQPQHF
NA	TRBV5-1	NA	TRBJ1-3	TGCGCCAGCAGCTTGGGCTCTGCCGGTAACACCATATATTTT	CASSLGSAGNTIYF
NA	TRBV25-1	NA	TRBJ2-5	TGTGCCAGCAGTTGGCGGTCCGCGGAGACCCAGTACTTC	CASSWRSAETQYF